These 32 T cell receptor beta chains share one sample of origin, sequenced in a study of blood T cells in healthy people across ages. It was with a sample-barcoded 5' primer and a J-beta primer mix that a second PCR of roughly 7 to 11 cycles was run. TCRdb re-derived calls from the 5' RACE reads in MiXCR, one entry per CDR3 protein. The sample has hundreds of thousands of distinct CDR3 sequences, roughly two fifths seen once. The sample consisted of blood. Every receptor here comes from a man at least 80 years old in good health.

On this clonotype itself: A read error is possible here, since a much larger clone lies one base away. CDR3 nucleotide sequence: TGTGCCAGCAGCCCAGGAGGGGGGGGGCGAGCTGGAGAGACCCAGTTCTTC. Its translation is CASSPGGGGRAGETQFF. The chain combines TRBV3-1 with TRBJ2-1; maybe TRBD2 (7 bases). This CDR3 has 17 residues. The V gene lost 4 bases and the J gene lost 13 bases, with 29 bases spanning the gap. Germline lookup yields CDR1 LGHDT and CDR2 YNNKEL (reference sequence).

Points on this clonotype: A read error may be the cause here, since a much bigger clone is one base away. The genes are TRBV3-1 and TRBJ1-2; 10 bases are a match to TRBD1. The CDR3 has 17 residues. Germline V gives CDR1 LGHDT, CDR2 YNNKEL (reference sequence). The CDR3 DNA reads as TGTACCAGCAGCGCCCAAGGAGGGGACAGGGGAGGATCTGGCTACACCTTC. This encodes CTSSAQGGDRGGSGYTF.

This clonotype was seen only a few times. The chain combines TRBV28 with TRBJ1-2, with 7 bases that match TRBD1. Germline CDR1 is MDHEN and CDR2 is SYDVKM. CDR3 length: 18 residues. Trimming took 1 base from V and 3 from J; bases not matched to a gene: 14. Written as DNA, the CDR3 is TGTGCCAGCAGTTTATTCGCACCCACAGGGGATGCGGACTATGGCTACACCTTC. This sequence encodes CASSLFAPTGDADYGYTF.

The V and J genes are TRBV7-9 and TRBJ1-4, with D unclear. The V gene's germline CDR1 is SEHNR and CDR2 FQNEAQ (reference sequence). V was pared by 8 bases and J by 0 bases, with 10 bases between. The CDR3 is 14 amino acids. The DNA for the CDR3 is TGTGCCAGCGCAGCTGGCGCAACTAATGAAAAACTGTTTTTT. Translated, it gives CASAAGATNEKLFF.

V is TRBV20-1 and J is TRBJ2-5; D may correspond to TRBD1 or TRBD2 (6 bases each). CDR1 is DFQATT, CDR2 SNEGSKA, per germline (reference sequence). Trimming stripped 0 bases from V and 3 bases from J, with 20 bases between. The CDR3 covers 17 residues. The DNA for the CDR3 is TGCAGTGCTAGAGAAGGGGGACTGCGACCCCTCAAAGAGACCCAGTACTTC. Translation: CSAREGGLRPLKETQYF.

This clonotype was seen more than once but under ten times. V and J are TRBV6-2 or TRBV6-3 and TRBJ2-3; D is possibly TRBD1 or TRBD2 (5 bases each). This CDR3 has 15 residues. Germline V gives CDR1 MNHEY, CDR2 SVGEGT. Trimming took off 6 bases at V and 2 bases at J, with 15 bases between the two ends. The CDR3 loop reads CASRTTGTYTDTQYF. The DNA of the CDR3 is TGTGCCAGCAGAACCACCGGGACCTACACAGATACGCAGTATTTT.

This chain links TRBV3-1 with TRBJ2-5; a possible D gene is TRBD1 (5 bases). Trimming took off 6 bases at V and 5 bases at J, with 22 bases between the two ends. The CDR3 loop spans 16 amino acids. CDR1 is LGHDT, CDR2 YNNKEL, per germline (reference sequence). The CDR3 region is CASRPRVGADRETQYF. In nucleotides, the CDR3 is TGTGCCAGCAGGCCAAGGGTAGGGGCGGATCGGGAGACCCAGTACTTC.

This chain connects TRBV6-1 to TRBJ1-2; D not resolved. Trimming cost V 3 bases and J 0 bases, with 5 bases left between them. CDR3 size: 13 residues. Germline V CDR1 and CDR2: MNHNS, SASEGT. The CDR3 DNA sequence: TGTGCCAGCAGTGATCGGACTAACTATGGCTACACCTTC. Translating gives CASSDRTNYGYTF.

Only one count was recorded for this clonotype. The chain carries TRBV2 and TRBJ2-3; 7 nucleotides line up with TRBD1. Per the germline V gene, CDR1 is SNHLY and CDR2 is FYNNEI. CDR3 size: 13 residues. Losses at the gene ends were 4 bases for V and 5 bases for J; bases not matched to a gene: 3. CDR3 amino acids: CASSGNRGDTQYF. The CDR3, as DNA: TGTGCCAGCAGTGGAAACAGGGGAGATACGCAGTATTTT. Variable domain in full (rest from reference TRBV2 and TRBJ2-3): EPEVTQTPSHQVTQMGQEVILRCVPISNHLYFYWYRQILGQKVEFLVSFYNNEISEKSEIFDDQFSVERPDGSNFTLKIRSTKLEDSAMYFCASSGNRGDTQYFGPGTRLTVL.

The chain couples TRBV2 to TRBJ1-4; 9 nucleotides agree with TRBD1. V lost 4 bases to trimming and J lost 7 bases; unmatched junction nucleotides: 7. The CDR3 has 15 residues. CDR1 is SNHLY and CDR2 is FYNNEI in the germline V gene. The CDR3 nucleotides read TGTGCCAGCAGTGCAGACAGGGGGGCGGCTGAAAAACTGTTTTTT. Translated, it gives CASSADRGAAEKLFF.

The table lists this clonotype with a count of one. An end of the junction differs from the germline gene, which may be a read error. This chain uses TRBV11-2 with TRBJ2-1, with D perhaps matching TRBD2 (6 bases). CDR1 and CDR2 from the germline V gene are SGHAT and FQNNGV. The length of the CDR3 is 14 residues. This CDR3 is CANSLDRRAGEQFF. The CDR3 DNA reads TGTGCCAACAGCTTAGATAGGAGGGCCGGGGAGCAGTTCTTC.

V is TRBV6-2 or TRBV6-3 and J is TRBJ2-7; D not certain. This CDR3 is 13 amino acids long. V lost 5 bases to trimming and J lost 6 bases, with 14 bases between them. From germline, CDR1 is MNHEY and CDR2 SVGEGT. DNA of the CDR3: TGTGCCAGCAGTGCGCTAGGTTCTCTCGAGCAGTACTTC. Its translation: CASSALGSLEQYF.

On this clonotype: This may come from a read error, since a much larger clone is one base off. The gene calls are TRBV29-1 and TRBJ2-5; D might be TRBD1 (5 bases). The CDR3 covers 13 residues. Germline CDR1 reads SQVTM; CDR2 reads ANQGSEA. The DNA for the CDR3 is TGCAGCGTTGAGGGGCAGCACCAAGAGACCCGGTACTTC. It specifies CSVEGQHQETRYF.

The sample holds many counts of this clonotype. The rearrangement joins TRBV29-1 to TRBJ2-1, with D maybe TRBD1 (8 bases). The germline gives CDR1 SQVTM, CDR2 ANQGSEA. Trimming shortened V by 5 bases and J by 8 bases, and 16 bases separated the two germline ends. The CDR3 runs 13 residues. The CDR3 DNA reads TGCAGCGTTCGTGGACAGGGAGGGGATGAGCAGTTCTTC. Translating gives CSVRGQGGDEQFF.

The chain is built from TRBV20-1 and TRBJ2-7; TRBD2 agrees at 9 bases. The DNA end is a closer match to TRBJ2-5, so the J assignment may be wrong. This CDR3 contains 16 residues. In germline, CDR1 is DFQATT, CDR2 SNEGSKA (reference sequence). The CDR3 coding sequence is TGCAGTGCTAGAGATGTGTTAGCGGGAGCGTGGGAGACCCAGTACTTC. Amino acid sequence: CSARDVLAGAWETQYF.

This clonotype was detected ten times or more. The V gene is TRBV4-3, the J gene TRBJ2-5, with D tentatively TRBD2 (8 bases). Germline assignment: CDR1 LGHNA and CDR2 YSLEER. There are 16 residues in the CDR3. The ends were cut back, 0 bases at V and 5 bases at J, with 16 bases in the middle. CDR3 residues: CASSQDRGRGVETQYF. In nucleotides, the CDR3 is TGCGCCAGCAGCCAAGATAGGGGGCGGGGGGTGGAGACCCAGTACTTC.

This clonotype was detected only a few times. Just one base apart from a much larger clone, this may be a read error. V gene TRBV7-8 combines with J gene TRBJ2-4; no clear D. The J call is in doubt because the DNA end fits TRBJ2-7 better. Germline V gene data show CDR1 as SGHVS and CDR2 as FQNEAQ. The CDR3 contains 14 residues. The CDR3 is CASSVGVRLYEQYF. The CDR3 region has the DNA TGTGCCAGCAGCGTAGGAGTGCGACTCTACGAGCAGTACTTC.

Here the CDR3 reads CASTAGLLSASPMSIQYF. CDR3 bases: TGTGCCAGCACGGCGGGTTTACTCTCAGCTAGTCCGATGTCGATTCAGTACTTC. The chain combines TRBV7-2 with TRBJ2-4, with D possibly TRBD2 on 5 matching bases. This CDR3 is 18 amino acids long. Trimming cost V 7 bases and J 10 bases, with 32 bases left between them. Germline V gene lookup returns CDR1 SGHTA and CDR2 FQGNSA.

This clonotype was seen only once. This chain links TRBV20-1 with TRBJ1-1, with D tentatively TRBD1 (6 bases). V was clipped by 0 bases and J by 3 bases, with 17 bases between them. The germline V gene has CDR1 DFQATT and CDR2 SNEGSKA (reference sequence). This CDR3 has 16 amino acids. The CDR3 coding sequence is TGCAGTGCTAGAGATCGAGGACAGACAGAGTACACTGAAGCTTTCTTT. Its translation: CSARDRGQTEYTEAFF.

As to this clonotype: With a much larger clone just one base away, this may be a read error. This chain connects TRBV3-1 to TRBJ2-1; D is unclear. CDR3 length: 17 amino acids. Germline V lookup: CDR1 LGHDT, CDR2 YNNKEL (reference sequence). V was pared by 0 bases and J by 4 bases, with 16 bases between. The CDR3 spells CASSQEGGRALYNEQFF. Written as DNA, the CDR3 is TGTGCCAGCAGCCAAGAAGGTGGCCGGGCCCTATACAATGAGCAGTTCTTC.

A few counts support this clonotype. The J gene is TRBJ2-7, the V gene TRBV5-5; D is perhaps TRBD1 (5 bases). V was pared by 1 base and J by 0 bases, with 14 bases between. Germline lookup yields CDR1 SGHKS and CDR2 YYEKEE (reference sequence). CDR3 length: 16 residues. The CDR3 here is CASSLTWTRTSYEQYF. The CDR3 DNA sequence: TGTGCCAGCAGCTTGACCTGGACAAGGACCTCCTACGAGCAGTACTTC.

J is TRBJ1-6 and V is TRBV20-1; tentatively, D is TRBD1 (5 bases). Germline CDR1 is DFQATT and CDR2 is SNEGSKA (reference sequence). Trimming shortened V by 0 bases and J by 10 bases, and 19 bases separated the two germline ends. This CDR3 comprises 16 residues. The DNA for the CDR3 is TGCAGTGCTAGAGACAGGAGGAATGGGGGAGGCTCACCCCTCCACTTT. It codes for CSARDRRNGGGSPLHF.

The chain recombines TRBV6-5 with TRBJ2-5; tentatively, D is TRBD2 (6 bases). CDR3 length equals 16 residues. V was shortened by 2 bases and J by 5 bases, with 18 bases between the two germline ends. Germline loops: CDR1 MNHEY, CDR2 SVGAGI. The CDR3 sequence is CASSYHGRSDGETQYF. Written as DNA, the CDR3 is TGTGCCAGCAGTTACCATGGGAGGTCTGACGGGGAGACCCAGTACTTC.

The chain uses TRBV5-1 and TRBJ2-3; TRBD1 aligns across 8 bases. The CDR3 consists of 16 residues. CDR1 and CDR2 from the germline V gene are SGHRS and YFSETQ. V dropped 4 bases and J dropped 0; count of bases not matched to a gene: 7. CDR3 amino acids: CASSPRDRTSTDTQYF. In DNA, the CDR3 is TGCGCCAGCAGCCCAAGGGACAGGACTAGCACAGATACGCAGTATTTT.

The rearrangement links TRBV19 to TRBJ2-1; 7 bases are shared with TRBD2. Trimming cost V 4 bases and J 7 bases; bases outside gene matches: 13. The CDR3 sequence is 16 residues long. Germline CDR1 LNHDA, CDR2 SQIVND (reference sequence). The CDR3 DNA sequence: TGTGCCAGTAGTAAAATAGCGGGTTCCTTCGGGAATGAGCAGTTCTTC. It encodes CASSKIAGSFGNEQFF. Based on the CDR3 plus reference TRBV19 and TRBJ2-1, the full variable domain is DGGITQSPKYLFRKEGQNVTLSCEQNLNHDAMYWYRQDPGQGLRLIYYSQIVNDFQKGDIAEGYSVSREKKESFPLTVTSAQKNPTAFYLCASSKIAGSFGNEQFFGPGTRLTVL.

This clonotype was picked up a small number of times. This rearrangement joins TRBV13 to TRBJ2-5, with D perhaps TRBD1 (6 bases). The germline CDR1 and CDR2 sequences are PRHDT and FYEKMQ (reference sequence). The CDR3 runs to 15 residues. V was trimmed by 4 bases and J by 2 bases, leaving 14 bases between them. CDR3 sequence reads: CASSYQGRNQETQYF. The CDR3 region has the DNA TGTGCCAGCAGCTACCAGGGGCGCAATCAAGAGACCCAGTACTTC. Full variable domain (outside the CDR3, taken from reference TRBV13 and TRBJ2-5): AAGVIQSPRHLIKEKRETATLKCYPIPRHDTVYWYQQGPGQDPQFLISFYEKMQSDKGSIPDRFSAQQFSDYHSELNMSSLELGDSALYFCASSYQGRNQETQYFGPGTRLLVL.

The V call is TRBV6-2 or TRBV6-3, the J call TRBJ1-6; D is perhaps TRBD1 (6 bases). This CDR3 comprises 13 residues. V dropped 7 bases and J dropped 7 bases, with 11 bases sitting between them. Looked up from germline, CDR1 is MNHEY and CDR2 is SVGEGT. CDR3 DNA: TGTGCCAGCAACCGGGGGGCCAATTCACCCCTCCACTTT. As protein: CASNRGANSPLHF.

This clonotype came up a few times. The chain joins TRBV6-1 to TRBJ2-5; 8 bases agree with TRBD2. Germline V gives CDR1 MNHNS, CDR2 SASEGT. V trimming: 1 base; J trimming: 4 bases; junction bases outside the gene matches: 8. The CDR3 is made up of 16 amino acids. The CDR3 region is CASSEVPAGVGETQYF. The CDR3 nucleotides are TGTGCCAGCAGTGAAGTCCCAGCGGGAGTCGGAGAGACCCAGTACTTC.

The V gene is TRBV7-3, the J gene TRBJ2-5; D might be TRBD2 (6 bases). There are 13 residues in the CDR3. V shed 2 bases and J shed 3 bases, with 7 bases lying between them. The V gene's germline CDR1 is SGHTA and CDR2 FQGTGA. The CDR3 DNA is TGTGCCAGCAGCTTATGGGGGGAAGAGACCCAGTACTTC. As protein: CASSLWGEETQYF.

Many counts were recorded for this clonotype. V gene TRBV29-1 combines with J gene TRBJ2-5; TRBD1 or TRBD2 may be the D gene (6 bases each). Trimming cost V 5 bases and J 4 bases, with 17 bases left between them. This CDR3 has 14 residues. Germline V CDR1 and CDR2: SQVTM, ANQGSEA. The CDR3 DNA reads as TGCAGCGTTAAAGGGGGGCCGGGGCCAGAGACCCAGTACTTC. This encodes CSVKGGPGPETQYF. The variable domain in full, with the rest retrieved from reference TRBV29-1 and TRBJ2-5, is SAVISQKPSRDICQRGTSLTIQCQVDSQVTMMFWYRQQPGQSLTLIATANQGSEATYESGFVIDKFPISRPNLTFSTLTVSNMSPEDSSIYLCSVKGGPGPETQYFGPGTRLLVL.

The chain employs TRBV30 and TRBJ1-5; 7 positions match TRBD1. The CDR3 is 15 residues long. Germline V CDR1 and CDR2: GTSNPN, SVGIG (reference sequence). Trimming removed 4 bases from V and 6 bases from J; junction bases left unmatched: 12. CDR3 in DNA: TGTGCCTGGACCGAGCAGGGGGGAAATATTCAGCCCCAGCATTTT. Amino acids: CAWTEQGGNIQPQHF.

The chain carries TRBV27 and TRBJ1-2; 8 bases map to TRBD1. This CDR3 comprises 14 residues. V lost 2 bases and J lost 6; bases outside the gene matches: 5. From germline, CDR1 is MNHEY and CDR2 SMNVEV (reference sequence). The CDR3 nucleotides read TGTGCCAGCAGTTTAGCAGGGGGCGCGAATGGCTACACCTTC. This codes for CASSLAGGANGYTF.